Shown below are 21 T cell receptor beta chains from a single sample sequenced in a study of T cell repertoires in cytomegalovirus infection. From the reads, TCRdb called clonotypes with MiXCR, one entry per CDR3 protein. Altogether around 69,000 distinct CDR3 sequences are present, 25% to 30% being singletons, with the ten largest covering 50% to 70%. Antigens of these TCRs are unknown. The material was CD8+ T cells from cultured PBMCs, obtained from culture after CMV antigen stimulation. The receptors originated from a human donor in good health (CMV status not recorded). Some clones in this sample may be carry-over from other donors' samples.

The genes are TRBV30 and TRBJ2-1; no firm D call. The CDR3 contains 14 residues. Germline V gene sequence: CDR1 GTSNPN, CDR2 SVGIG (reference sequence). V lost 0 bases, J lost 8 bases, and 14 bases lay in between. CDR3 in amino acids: CAWSVPWAHDEQFF. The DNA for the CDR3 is TGTGCCTGGAGTGTACCTTGGGCTCATGATGAGCAGTTCTTC.

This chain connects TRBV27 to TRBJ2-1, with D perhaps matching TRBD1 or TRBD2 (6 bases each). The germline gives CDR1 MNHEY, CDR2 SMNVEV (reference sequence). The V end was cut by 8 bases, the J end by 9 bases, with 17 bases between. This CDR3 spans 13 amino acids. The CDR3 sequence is CASSIGGGPEQFF. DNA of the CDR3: TGTGCCAGCTCCATTGGAGGGGGACCTGAGCAGTTCTTC.

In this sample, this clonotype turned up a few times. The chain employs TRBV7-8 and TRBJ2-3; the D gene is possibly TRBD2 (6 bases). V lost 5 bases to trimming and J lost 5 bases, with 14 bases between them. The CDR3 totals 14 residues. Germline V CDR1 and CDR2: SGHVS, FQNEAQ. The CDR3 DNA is TGTGCCAGCAGCCTGCGGGGAGTCGAAGATACGCAGTATTTT. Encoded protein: CASSLRGVEDTQYF.

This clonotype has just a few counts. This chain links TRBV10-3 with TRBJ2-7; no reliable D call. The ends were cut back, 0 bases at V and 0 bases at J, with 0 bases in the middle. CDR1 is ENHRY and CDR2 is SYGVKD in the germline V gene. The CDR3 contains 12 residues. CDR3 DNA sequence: TGTGCCATCAGTGAGTCCTCCTACGAGCAGTACTTC. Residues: CAISESSYEQYF.

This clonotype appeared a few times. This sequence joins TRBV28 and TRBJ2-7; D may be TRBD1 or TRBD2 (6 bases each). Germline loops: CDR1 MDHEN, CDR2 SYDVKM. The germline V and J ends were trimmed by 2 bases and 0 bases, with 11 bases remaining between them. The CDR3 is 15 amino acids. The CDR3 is CASSLRGGISYEQYF. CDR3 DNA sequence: TGTGCCAGCAGTTTACGAGGGGGGATCTCCTACGAGCAGTACTTC.

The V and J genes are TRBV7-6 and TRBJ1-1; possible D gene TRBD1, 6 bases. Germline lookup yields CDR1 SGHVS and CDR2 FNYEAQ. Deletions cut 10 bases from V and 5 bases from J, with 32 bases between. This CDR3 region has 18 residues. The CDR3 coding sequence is TGTGCCAACAACCCTGGTGTACTCGGGGGCGAGAAGGGGACTGAAGCTTTCTTT. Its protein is CANNPGVLGGEKGTEAFF.

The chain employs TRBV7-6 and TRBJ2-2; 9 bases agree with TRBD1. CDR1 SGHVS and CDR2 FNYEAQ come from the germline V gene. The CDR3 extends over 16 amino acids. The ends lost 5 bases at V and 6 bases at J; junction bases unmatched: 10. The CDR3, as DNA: TGTGCCAGCAGCCCCCCCGGGACAGGGCTGTCCGGGGAGCTGTTTTTT. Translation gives CASSPPGTGLSGELFF.

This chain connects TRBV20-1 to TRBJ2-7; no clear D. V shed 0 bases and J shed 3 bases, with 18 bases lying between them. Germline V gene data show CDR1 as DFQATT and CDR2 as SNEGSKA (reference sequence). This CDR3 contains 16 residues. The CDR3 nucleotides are TGCAGTGCTAGAGAAGGTCTTACGGCGACTGACTACGAGCAGTACTTC. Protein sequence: CSAREGLTATDYEQYF.

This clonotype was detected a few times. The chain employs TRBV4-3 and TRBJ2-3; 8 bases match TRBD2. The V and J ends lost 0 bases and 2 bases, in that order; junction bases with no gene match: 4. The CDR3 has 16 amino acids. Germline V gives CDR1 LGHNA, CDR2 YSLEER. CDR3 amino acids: CASSQETSGYTDTQYF. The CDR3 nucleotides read TGCGCCAGCAGCCAAGAAACTAGCGGATACACAGATACGCAGTATTTT.

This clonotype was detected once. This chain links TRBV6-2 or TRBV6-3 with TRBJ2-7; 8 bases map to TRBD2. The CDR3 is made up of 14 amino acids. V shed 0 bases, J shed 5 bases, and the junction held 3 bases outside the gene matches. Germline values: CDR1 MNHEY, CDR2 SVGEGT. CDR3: CASSYSGLEDEQYF. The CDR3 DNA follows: TGTGCCAGCAGTTACTCGGGACTAGAAGACGAGCAGTACTTC.

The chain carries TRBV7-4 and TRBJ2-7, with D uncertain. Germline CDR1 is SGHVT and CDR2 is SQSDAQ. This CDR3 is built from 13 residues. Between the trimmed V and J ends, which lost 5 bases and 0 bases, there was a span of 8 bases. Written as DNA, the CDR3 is TGTGCCAGCAGCCCCGTCGGCTCCTACGAGCAGTACTTC. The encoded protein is CASSPVGSYEQYF.

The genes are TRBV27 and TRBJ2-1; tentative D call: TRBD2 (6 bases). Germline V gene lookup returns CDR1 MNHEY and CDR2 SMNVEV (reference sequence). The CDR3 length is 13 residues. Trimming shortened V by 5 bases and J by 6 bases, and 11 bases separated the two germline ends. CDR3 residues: CASSDGSSNEQFF. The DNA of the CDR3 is TGTGCCAGCAGTGACGGGAGTAGCAATGAGCAGTTCTTC.

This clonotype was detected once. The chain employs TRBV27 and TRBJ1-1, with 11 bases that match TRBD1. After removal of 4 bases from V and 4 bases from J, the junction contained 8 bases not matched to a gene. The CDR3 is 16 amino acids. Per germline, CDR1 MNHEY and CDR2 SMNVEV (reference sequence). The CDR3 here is CASSWGQGGFGTEAFF. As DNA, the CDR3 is TGTGCCAGCAGTTGGGGACAGGGGGGATTTGGCACTGAAGCTTTCTTT.

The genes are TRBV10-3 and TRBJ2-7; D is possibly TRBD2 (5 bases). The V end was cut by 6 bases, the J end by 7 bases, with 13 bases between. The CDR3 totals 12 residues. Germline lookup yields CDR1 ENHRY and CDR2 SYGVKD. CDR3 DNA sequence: TGTGCCATCAGAGAAGGGCGAGGGGAGCAGTACTTC. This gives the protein CAIREGRGEQYF.

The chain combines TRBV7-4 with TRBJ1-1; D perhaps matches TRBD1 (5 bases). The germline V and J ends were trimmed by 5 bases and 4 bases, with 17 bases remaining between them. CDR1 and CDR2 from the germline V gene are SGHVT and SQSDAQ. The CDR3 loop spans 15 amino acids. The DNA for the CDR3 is TGTGCCAGCAGCCCCCGGGGGGGAACGGGCACTGAAGCTTTCTTT. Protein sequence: CASSPRGGTGTEAFF.

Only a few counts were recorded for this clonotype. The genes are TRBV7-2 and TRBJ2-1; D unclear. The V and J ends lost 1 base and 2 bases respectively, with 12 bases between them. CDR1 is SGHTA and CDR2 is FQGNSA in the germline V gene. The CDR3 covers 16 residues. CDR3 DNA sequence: TGTGCCAGCAGCTTAGATGGGCGGCATACCTACAATGAGCAGTTCTTC. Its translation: CASSLDGRHTYNEQFF.

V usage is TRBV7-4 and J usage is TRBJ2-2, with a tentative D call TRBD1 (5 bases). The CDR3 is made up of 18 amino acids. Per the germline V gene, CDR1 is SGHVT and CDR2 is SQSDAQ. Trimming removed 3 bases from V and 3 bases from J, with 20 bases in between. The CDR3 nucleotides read TGTGCCAGCAGCTTTCCCCCCAGAGTGGAAGGGGACACCGGGGAGCTGTTTTTT. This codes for CASSFPPRVEGDTGELFF. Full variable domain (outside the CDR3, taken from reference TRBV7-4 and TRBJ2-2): GAGVSQSPRYKVAKRGRDVALRCDSISGHVTLYWYRQTLGQGSEVLTYSQSDAQRDKSGRPSGRFSAERPERSVSTLKIQRTEQGDSAVYLCASSFPPRVEGDTGELFFGEGSRLTVL.

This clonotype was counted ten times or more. The CDR3 bases are TGTGCCAGCAGTTACGGTGGCAGGGGACGACAAGAGACCCAGTACTTC. Its translation: CASSYGGRGRQETQYF. The chain links TRBV6-2 or TRBV6-3 to TRBJ2-5, with D tentatively TRBD1 (6 bases). The CDR3 length is 16 residues. Germline V gene lookup returns CDR1 MNHEY and CDR2 SVGEGT. V lost 2 bases and J 2 bases, leaving 15 bases between the germline ends.

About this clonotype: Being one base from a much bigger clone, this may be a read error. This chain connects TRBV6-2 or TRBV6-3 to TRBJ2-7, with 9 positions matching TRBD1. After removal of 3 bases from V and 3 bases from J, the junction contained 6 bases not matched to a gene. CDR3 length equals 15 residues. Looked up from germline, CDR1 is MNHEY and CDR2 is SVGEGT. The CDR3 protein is CASSYDRGTFYEQYF. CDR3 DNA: TGTGCCAGCAGTTATGACAGGGGGACCTTCTACGAGCAGTACTTC.

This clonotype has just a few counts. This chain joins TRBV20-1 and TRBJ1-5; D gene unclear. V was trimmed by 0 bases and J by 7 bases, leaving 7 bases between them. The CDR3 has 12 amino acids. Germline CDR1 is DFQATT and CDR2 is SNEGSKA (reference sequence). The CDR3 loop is CSARDSTQPQHF. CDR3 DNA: TGCAGTGCTAGAGATTCAACCCAGCCCCAGCATTTT.

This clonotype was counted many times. The CDR3 DNA reads TGTGCCAGCAGCCCCCCACCAGGCTTGTTAGCTAACTATGGCTACACCTTC. As protein: CASSPPPGLLANYGYTF. The chain joins TRBV14 to TRBJ1-2; D call uncertain. The CDR3 contains 17 residues. Deletions cut 4 bases from V and 0 bases from J, with 18 bases between. Germline CDR1 is SGHDN and CDR2 is FVKESK.